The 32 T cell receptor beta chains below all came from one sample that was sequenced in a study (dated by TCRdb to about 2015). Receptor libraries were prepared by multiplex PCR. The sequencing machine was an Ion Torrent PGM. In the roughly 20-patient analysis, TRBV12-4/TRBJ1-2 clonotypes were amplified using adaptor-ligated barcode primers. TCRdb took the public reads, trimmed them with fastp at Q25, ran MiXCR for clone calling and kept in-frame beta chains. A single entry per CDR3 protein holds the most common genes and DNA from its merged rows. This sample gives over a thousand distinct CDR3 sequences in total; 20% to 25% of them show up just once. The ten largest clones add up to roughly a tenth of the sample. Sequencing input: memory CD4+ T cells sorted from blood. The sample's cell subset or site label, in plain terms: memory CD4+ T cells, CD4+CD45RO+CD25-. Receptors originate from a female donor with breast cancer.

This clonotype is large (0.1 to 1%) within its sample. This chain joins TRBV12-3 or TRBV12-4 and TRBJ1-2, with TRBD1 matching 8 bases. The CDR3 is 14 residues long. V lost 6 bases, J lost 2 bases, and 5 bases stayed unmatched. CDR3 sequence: CASRADRVNYGYTF. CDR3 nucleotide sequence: TGTGCCAGCAGAGCGGACAGGGTGAACTATGGCTACACCTTC.

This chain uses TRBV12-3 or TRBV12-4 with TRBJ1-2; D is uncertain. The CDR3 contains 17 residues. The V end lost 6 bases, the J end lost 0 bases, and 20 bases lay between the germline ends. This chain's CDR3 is CASSTLSRPAANYGYTF. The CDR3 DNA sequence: TGTGCCAGCAGCACCTTATCTCGGCCGGCTGCTAACTATGGCTACACCTTC.

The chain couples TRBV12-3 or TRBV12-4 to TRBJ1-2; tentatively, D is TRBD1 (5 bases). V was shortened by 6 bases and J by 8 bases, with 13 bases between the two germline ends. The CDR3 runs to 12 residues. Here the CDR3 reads CASRHGAYGYTF. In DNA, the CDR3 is TGTGCCAGCAGACACGGGGCATACGGCTACACCTTC.

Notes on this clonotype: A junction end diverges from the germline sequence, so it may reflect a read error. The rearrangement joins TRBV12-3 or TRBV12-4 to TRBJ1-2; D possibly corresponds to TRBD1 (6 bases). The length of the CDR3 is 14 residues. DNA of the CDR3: TGCCAGCAGTTTATGTTCAGGGGTGGCTATGGCTACACCTTC. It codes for CQQFMFRGGYGYTF.

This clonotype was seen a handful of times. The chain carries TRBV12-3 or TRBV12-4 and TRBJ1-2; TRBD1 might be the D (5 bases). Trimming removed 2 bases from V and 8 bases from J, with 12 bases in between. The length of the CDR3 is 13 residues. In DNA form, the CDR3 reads TGTGCCAGCAGTTTATCTCAGGGTAGCGGCTACACCTTC. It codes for CASSLSQGSGYTF.

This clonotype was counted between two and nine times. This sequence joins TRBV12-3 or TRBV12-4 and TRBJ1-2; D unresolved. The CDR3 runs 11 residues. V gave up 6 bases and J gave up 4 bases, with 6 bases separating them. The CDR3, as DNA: TGTGCCAGCAGCCTCCCCTATGGCTACACCTTC. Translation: CASSLPYGYTF.

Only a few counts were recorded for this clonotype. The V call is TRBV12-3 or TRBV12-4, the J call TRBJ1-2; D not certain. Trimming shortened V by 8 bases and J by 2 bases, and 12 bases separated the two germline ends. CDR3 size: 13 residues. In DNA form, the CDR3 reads TGTGCCAGCGACCGCGGAATGAACTATGGCTACACCTTC. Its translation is CASDRGMNYGYTF.

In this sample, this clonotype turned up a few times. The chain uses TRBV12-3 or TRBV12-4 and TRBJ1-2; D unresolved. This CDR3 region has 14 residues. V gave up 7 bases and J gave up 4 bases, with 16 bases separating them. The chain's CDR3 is CASKISRVAYGYTF. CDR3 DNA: TGTGCCAGCAAAATATCGAGAGTCGCCTATGGCTACACCTTC.

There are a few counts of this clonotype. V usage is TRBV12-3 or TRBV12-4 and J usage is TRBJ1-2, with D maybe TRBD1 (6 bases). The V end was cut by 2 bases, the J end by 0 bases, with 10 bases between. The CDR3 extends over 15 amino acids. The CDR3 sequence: CASSLTTGSNYGYTF. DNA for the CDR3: TGTGCCAGCAGTTTAACCACAGGGTCTAACTATGGCTACACCTTC.

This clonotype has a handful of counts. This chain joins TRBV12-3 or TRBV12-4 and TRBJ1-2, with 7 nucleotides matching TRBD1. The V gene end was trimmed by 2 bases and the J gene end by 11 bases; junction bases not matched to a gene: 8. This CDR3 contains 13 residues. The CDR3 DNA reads TGTGCCAGCAGTTTAAGACAGGGAACGACTTACACCTTC. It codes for CASSLRQGTTYTF.

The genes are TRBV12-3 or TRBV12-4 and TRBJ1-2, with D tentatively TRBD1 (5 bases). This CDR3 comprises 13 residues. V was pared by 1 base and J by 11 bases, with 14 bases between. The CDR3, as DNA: TGTGCCAGCAGTTTAGGCAGGGTAGCTGGTTACACCTTC. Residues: CASSLGRVAGYTF.

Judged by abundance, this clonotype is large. CDR3 amino acids: CASRWDGPYGYTF. CDR3 DNA: TGTGCCAGCAGATGGGACGGCCCCTATGGCTACACCTTC. The chain is built from TRBV12-3 or TRBV12-4 and TRBJ1-2, with D perhaps TRBD1 (5 bases). The CDR3 length is 13 residues. With 6 bases removed from V and 4 bases from J, the gap between germline ends came to 12 bases.

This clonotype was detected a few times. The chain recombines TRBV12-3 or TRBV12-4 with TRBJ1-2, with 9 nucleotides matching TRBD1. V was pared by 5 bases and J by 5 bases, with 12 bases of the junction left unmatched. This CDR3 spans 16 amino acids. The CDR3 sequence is CASSPGTGTTVYGYTF. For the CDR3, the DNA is TGTGCCAGCAGTCCCGGGACAGGGACAACAGTATATGGCTACACCTTC.

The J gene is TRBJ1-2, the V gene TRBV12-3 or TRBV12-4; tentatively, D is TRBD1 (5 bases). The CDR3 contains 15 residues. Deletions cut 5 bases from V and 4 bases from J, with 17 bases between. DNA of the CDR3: TGTGCCAGCAGTCGGGACCGGAGGCAGGGCTATGGCTACACCTTC. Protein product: CASSRDRRQGYGYTF.

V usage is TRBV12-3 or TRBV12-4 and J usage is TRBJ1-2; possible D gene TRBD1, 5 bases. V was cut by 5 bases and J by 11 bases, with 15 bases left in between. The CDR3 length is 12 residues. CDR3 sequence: CASSPGTDAYTF. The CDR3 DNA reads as TGTGCCAGCAGTCCGGGGACTGATGCGTACACCTTC.

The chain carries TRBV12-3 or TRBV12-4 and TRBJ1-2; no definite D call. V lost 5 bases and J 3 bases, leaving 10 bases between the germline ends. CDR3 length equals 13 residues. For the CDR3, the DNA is TGTGCCAGCAGTCTCGAGGCCTACTATGGCTACACCTTC. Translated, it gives CASSLEAYYGYTF.

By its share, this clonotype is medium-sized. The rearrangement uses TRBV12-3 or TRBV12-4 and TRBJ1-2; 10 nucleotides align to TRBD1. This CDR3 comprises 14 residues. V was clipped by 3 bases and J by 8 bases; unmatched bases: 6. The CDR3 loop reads CASSFPGQGPGYTF. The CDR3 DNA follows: TGTGCCAGCAGTTTTCCGGGACAGGGGCCAGGCTACACCTTC.

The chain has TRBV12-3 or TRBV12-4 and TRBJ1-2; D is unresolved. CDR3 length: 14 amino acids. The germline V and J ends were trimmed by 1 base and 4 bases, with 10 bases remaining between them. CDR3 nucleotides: TGTGCCAGCAGTTTAGGAATACTGGGCTATGGCTACACCTTC. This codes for CASSLGILGYGYTF.

Here the CDR3 DNA reads TGTGCCAGCAGTCTTTATGGCTACACCTTC. It specifies CASSLYGYTF. This sequence joins TRBV12-3 or TRBV12-4 and TRBJ1-2; D is ambiguous. V was clipped by 5 bases and J by 5 bases, with 3 bases between them. This CDR3 comprises 10 residues.

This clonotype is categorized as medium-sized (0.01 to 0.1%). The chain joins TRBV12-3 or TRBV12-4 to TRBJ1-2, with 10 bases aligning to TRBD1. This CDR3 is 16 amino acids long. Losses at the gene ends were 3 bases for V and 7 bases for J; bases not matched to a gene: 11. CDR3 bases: TGTGCCAGCAGTTTGTCCCGGGACAGGGGAGGGGTTGGCTACACCTTC. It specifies CASSLSRDRGGVGYTF.

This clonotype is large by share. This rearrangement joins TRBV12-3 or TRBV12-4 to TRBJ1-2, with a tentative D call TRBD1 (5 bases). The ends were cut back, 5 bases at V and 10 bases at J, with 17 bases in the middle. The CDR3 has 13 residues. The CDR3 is CASSIRQLRDYTF. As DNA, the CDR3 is TGTGCCAGCAGTATTAGACAGTTACGCGACTACACCTTC.

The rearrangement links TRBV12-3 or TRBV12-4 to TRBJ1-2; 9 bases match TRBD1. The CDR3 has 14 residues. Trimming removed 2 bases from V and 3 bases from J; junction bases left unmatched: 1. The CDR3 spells CASSLRDRDYGYTF. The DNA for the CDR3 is TGTGCCAGCAGTTTACGGGACAGGGACTATGGCTACACCTTC.

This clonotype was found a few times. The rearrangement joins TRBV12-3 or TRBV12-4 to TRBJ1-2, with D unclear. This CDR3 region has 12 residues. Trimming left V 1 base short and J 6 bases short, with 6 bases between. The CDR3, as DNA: TGTGCCAGCAGTTTAGGGCCAGATGGCTACACCTTC. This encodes CASSLGPDGYTF.

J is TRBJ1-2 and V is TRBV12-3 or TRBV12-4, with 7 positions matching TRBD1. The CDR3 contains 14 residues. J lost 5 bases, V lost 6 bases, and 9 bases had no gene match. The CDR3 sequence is CASSSVTGWYGYTF. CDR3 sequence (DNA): TGTGCCAGCAGCTCCGTGACAGGGTGGTATGGCTACACCTTC.

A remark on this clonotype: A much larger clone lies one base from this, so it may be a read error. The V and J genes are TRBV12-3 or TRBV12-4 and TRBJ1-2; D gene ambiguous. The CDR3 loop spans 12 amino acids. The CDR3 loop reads CTSSLGLGGYTF. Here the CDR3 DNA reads TGTACCAGCAGTTTAGGTTTGGGTGGCTACACCTTC.

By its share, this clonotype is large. The CDR3 DNA reads as TGTGCCAGCAGTTTACGGGGCAGGGGAAACTATGGCTACACCTTC. Amino acids: CASSLRGRGNYGYTF. The chain employs TRBV12-3 or TRBV12-4 and TRBJ1-2; D might be TRBD1 (6 bases). The CDR3 consists of 15 residues. V lost 2 bases and J lost 2, with 12 bases in between.

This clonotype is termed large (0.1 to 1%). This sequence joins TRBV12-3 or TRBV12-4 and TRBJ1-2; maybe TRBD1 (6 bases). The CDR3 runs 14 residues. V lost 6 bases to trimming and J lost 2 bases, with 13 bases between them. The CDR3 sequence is CASSISDRNYGYTF. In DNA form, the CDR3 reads TGTGCCAGCAGCATCTCCGACAGGAACTATGGCTACACCTTC.

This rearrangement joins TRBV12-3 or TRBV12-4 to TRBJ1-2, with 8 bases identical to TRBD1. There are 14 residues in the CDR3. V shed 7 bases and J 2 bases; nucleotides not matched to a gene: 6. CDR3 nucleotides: TGTGCCAGCACCTGGGACAGGATAAACTATGGCTACACCTTC. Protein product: CASTWDRINYGYTF.

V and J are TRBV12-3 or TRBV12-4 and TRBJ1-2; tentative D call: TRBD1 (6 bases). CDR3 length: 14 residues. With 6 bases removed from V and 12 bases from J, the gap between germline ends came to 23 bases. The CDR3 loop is CASRAGHGTPKDTF. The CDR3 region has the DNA TGTGCCAGCAGAGCAGGCCACGGGACACCCAAAGACACCTTC.

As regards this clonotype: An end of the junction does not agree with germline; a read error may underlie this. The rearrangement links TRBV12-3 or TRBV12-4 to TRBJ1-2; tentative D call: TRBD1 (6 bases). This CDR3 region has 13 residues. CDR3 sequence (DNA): TGTGCCTGCAGTTTAACAGGGATACAGGGCTACACCTTC. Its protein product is CACSLTGIQGYTF.

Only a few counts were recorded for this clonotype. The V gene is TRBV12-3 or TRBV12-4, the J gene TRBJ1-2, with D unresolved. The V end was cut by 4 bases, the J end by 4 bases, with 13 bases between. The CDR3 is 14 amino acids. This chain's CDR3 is CASSSAAAGYGYTF. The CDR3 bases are TGTGCCAGCAGTTCAGCGGCGGCTGGCTATGGCTACACCTTC.

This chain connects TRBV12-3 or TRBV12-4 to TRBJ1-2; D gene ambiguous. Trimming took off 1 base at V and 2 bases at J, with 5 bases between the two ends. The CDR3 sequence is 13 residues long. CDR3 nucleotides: TGTGCCAGCAGTTTAGGCCAGAACTATGGCTACACCTTC. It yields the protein CASSLGQNYGYTF.